This TCR beta chain was found in a study of cytomegalovirus exposure and HLA in healthy donors. Germline CDR1 and CDR2: SGHRS and YFSETQ. The length of the CDR3 is 14 residues. The V end lost 4 bases, the J end lost 1 base, and 11 bases lay between the germline ends. The PCR contained 60 Vbeta and 13 Jbeta primers. As originally analysed: An analysis that came later counted 80 million or so unique TCR beta chains, roughly 11 million shared. The table came from immunoSEQ multiplex PCR; TCRdb's copy has only in-frame clones and leaves some out. V and J calls and clone size come straight from that table; D and trimming were deduced from the DNA. The sample shows over 100,000 clones, 75% to 85% of them seen only once.

This receptor was obtained from a woman aged 18-29 years in good health and CMV-seropositive. The specimen sequenced was PBMCs. The chain carries TRBV5-1 and TRBJ1-2; possible D gene TRBD1, 6 bases. As DNA, the CDR3 is TGCGCCAGCAGCACAGGACAGTTTAACTATGGCTACACCTTC. Translating gives CASSTGQFNYGYTF.